This T cell receptor (beta chain) was captured by sequencing in a study of T cells expressing NK-cell markers. The overall study: CD3+CD56+NKG2C+, CD3+CD56+NKG2C- and CD3+CD56-NKG2C+ T cells, once sorted, supplied the TCR beta repertoires. HCMV serostatus: most of the eight sequenced donors positive, one negative.

The CDR3 is made up of 18 amino acids. CDR1 is SGHAT, CDR2 FQNNGV, per germline. In regard to this clonotype: Its specificity is unknown.

Study results and caveats: NKG2C+ dominant clonotypes from a handful of donors made up about 1.0-8% of CD8+ T cells.

TCRdb reprocessed the 5' RACE reads and stores each CDR3 protein as one record, lacking DNA. Seen in this sample are roughly 350,000 distinct CDR3 sequences; the ten most common clones hold around 5%. The chain employs TRBV11-2 and TRBJ2-7; TCRdb returns TRBD2, unconfirmable since there is no DNA. The sequence derives from a man aged 18 to 69 in good health. Sequences were obtained from blood T cells: a sorted CD56 or NKG2C T cell subset, CD4+ or CD8+ T cells, or bulk PBMC T cells (not recorded which). The chain's CDR3 is CASSTPQGLAGALREQYF. The whole variable domain, remainder taken from reference TRBV11-2 and TRBJ2-7, is EAGVAQSPRYKIIEKRQSVAFWCNPISGHATLYWYQQILGQGPKLLIQFQNNGVVDDSQLPKDRFSAERLKGVDSTLKIQPAKLEDSAVYLCASSTPQGLAGALREQYFGPGTRLTVT.